This T cell receptor (beta chain) appears in the sequencing data of a study of vaccination and CD4 T cells after COVID-19 (dated by TCRdb to the early 2020s). Regarding the study in general: Convalescent patients had a positive SARS-CoV-2 result on nasal swab PCR, and of these patients, some ten had mild disease and one had severe disease. In the convalescent cohort there were six males and four females, among whom were two Hispanic individuals, seven Caucasians, two Asians and one multiracial person. Participants got two doses of the Pfizer-BioNTech BNT162b2 vaccine (n=8) or two doses of the Moderna mRNA-1273 vaccine (n=2). Post-COVID blood samples were collected from convalescent patients a median of roughly 100 days after diagnosis, with a range of about 30 to 170 days. Post-vaccine blood samples were obtained a median of around 74 days after the second vaccine dose, with a range of about 12 to 241 days. Three convalescent patients gave samples both early after vaccination (day 14) and late after vaccination (days 161 to 241). The spike-specific CD4+ TCR repertoire was compared before and after mRNA vaccination in over nine COVID-19 convalescent patients and a few infection-naive healthy vaccine recipients. Broader findings and caveats from the paper: Nearly all vaccine-specific clones in convalescent patients (304 of 307) were mono-reactive for SARS-CoV-2 spike rather than cross-reactive with common cold coronaviruses. Relatively few convalescent patients were included in the study, and early timepoints after natural infection were not analyzed. Among the post-vaccine SARS-CoV-2-reactive clones in convalescent patients, a median approximately 90% showed up only after vaccination, which suggests vaccine-specific priming. An increase in the median number of SARS-CoV-2-reactive clonotypes from approximately 23 after infection to roughly 38 after vaccination was observed, but the change was not found to be significant.

The receptor library was made with PCR. The instrument was an Illumina iSeq 100. Concerning the study's data processing: Non-productive sequences were removed, and CDR3s that did not start with C, did not end with F or W, or were shorter than 7 amino acids were discarded. CDR3 homology was assessed with Levenshtein distances (stringdist) and unrooted phylogenetic trees (ape) in R version 3.6.1. The public reads were run again by TCRdb, first through fastp at Q25 and then through MiXCR, and only productive beta chains were kept. Each CDR3 protein appears once, grouped with its most common genes and DNA. Here the V and J calls rest on TCRdb's processing, not on the authors' analysis. Within this sample are some 28,000 distinct CDR3 sequences, with 50% of them counted one time only. The top ten hold around 5.9% of the sample. To note about this clonotype: What this receptor recognizes is not known. No base-level quality is on record; no much larger clone is a single base apart.

Measured from the cysteine to the phenylalanine, the CDR3 is 16 residues long. Only the CDR3 region is kept as DNA, spanning 48 bases read in frame from base 1. CDR1 and CDR2, per the germline V gene (reference sequence), are SEHNR and FQNEAQ. The junction shows trimming of 8 bases on V and 0 bases on J, and the gene matches do not reach 7 bases of it. Taken with the paper, the label for time point translates to: late sampling 161 to 241 days after vaccination in three convalescent patients. The convalescent patients' positive SARS-CoV-2 PCR tests fell between March and December 2020, which was before the Alpha, Beta and Delta variants emerged in the United States. Ficoll-Paque Plus gradient centrifugation was used to isolate PBMCs from whole blood, and the isolated PBMCs were then either used fresh or cryopreserved at -140C.

The receptor chain draws on TRBV7-9 and TRBJ2-2; TRBD2 lines up with 9 middle nucleotides. This receptor was identified in a human donor who had recovered from COVID-19. The sample was CD4+ T cells from blood, taken about 7 months after SARS-CoV-2 vaccination. The CDR3 in this case is CASPILAGTNTGELFF. The DNA reads TGTGCCAGCCCCATCCTAGCGGGGACGAACACCGGGGAGCTGTTTTTT.